These 31 T cell receptor beta chains were sequenced from one sample in a study of cytomegalovirus exposure and HLA in healthy donors. The PCR was carried out with 60 Vbeta primers and 13 Jbeta primers. Method: immunoSEQ multiplex PCR; TCRdb's copy keeps in-frame clones and lacks some. Of 180,000 or so clones in the sample, just over 75% were seen once. Sample: PBMCs. The receptors here all came from a young woman in good health and CMV-seropositive.

The table lists this clone with a few counts. The chain's CDR3 is CASSATGDDSNQPQHF. The CDR3 DNA is TGTGCCAGCAGCGCCACAGGGGATGATAGCAATCAGCCCCAGCATTTT. The V and J genes are TRBV9 and TRBJ1-5; 7 bases agree with TRBD1. The CDR3 is 16 residues long. J lost 0 bases, V lost 3 bases, and 6 bases had no gene match. In germline, CDR1 is SGDLS, CDR2 YYNGEE.

The DNA of the CDR3 is TGTGCCAGCAGAGTGATGAGCTCCTACAATGAGCAGTTCTTC. It encodes CASRVMSSYNEQFF. The chain carries TRBV27 and TRBJ2-1; D unclear. The V gene's germline CDR1 is MNHEY and CDR2 SMNVEV (reference sequence). The CDR3 loop spans 14 amino acids. Deletions cut 6 bases from V and 0 bases from J, with 9 bases between.

The chain couples TRBV19 to TRBJ2-7; D unresolved. CDR1 and CDR2 (germline): LNHDA, SQIVND (reference sequence). V lost 5 bases and J lost 4, with 18 bases in between. CDR3 length: 15 residues. This CDR3 reads CASSLYSTSLYEQYF. The CDR3 DNA follows: TGTGCCAGTAGTTTATACAGTACCTCCTTGTACGAGCAGTACTTC.

This clone came up once. The chain carries TRBV7-2 and TRBJ2-1; 9 bases fit TRBD2. The CDR3 runs to 16 residues. CDR1 and CDR2 from the germline V gene are SGHTA and FQGNSA. The V gene end was trimmed by 1 base and the J gene end by 3 bases; junction bases not matched to a gene: 4. The CDR3 spells CASSLVAGGIYNEQFF. The CDR3, as DNA: TGTGCCAGCAGCTTAGTCGCGGGGGGGATCTACAATGAGCAGTTCTTC. Together with reference TRBV7-2 and TRBJ2-1, the CDR3 gives the full variable domain: GAGVSQSPSNKVTEKGKDVELRCDPISGHTALYWYRQSLGQGLEFLIYFQGNSAPDKSGLPSDRFSAERTGGSVSTLTIQRTQQEDSAVYLCASSLVAGGIYNEQFFGPGTRLTVL.

The CDR3, as DNA: TGTGCCAGTAGTGTTTCTGCGTCCAATGAGCAGTTCTTC. Protein sequence: CASSVSASNEQFF. The J gene is TRBJ2-1, the V gene TRBV19; D uncertain. CDR3 length: 13 amino acids. V was trimmed by 5 bases and J by 6 bases, leaving 11 bases between them. Germline V CDR1 and CDR2: LNHDA, SQIVND (reference sequence).

This chain links TRBV15 with TRBJ1-3; TRBD1 aligns across 8 bases. Germline CDR1 is LNHNV and CDR2 is YYDKDF (reference sequence). There are 15 residues in the CDR3. Unmatched junction bases numbered 6, after V lost 5 bases and J lost 3 bases. The CDR3, as DNA: TGTGCCACCAGCCTAGACAGGGGTTATGGAAACACCATATATTTT. Encoded protein: CATSLDRGYGNTIYF.

The gene calls are TRBV12-5 and TRBJ2-7; tentatively, D is TRBD1 (5 bases). V was shortened by 3 bases and J by 5 bases, with 11 bases between the two germline ends. CDR3 length: 13 amino acids. Germline V lookup: CDR1 LGHNT, CDR2 FRNRAP. CDR3: CASGLLGVDEQYF. The CDR3 bases are TGTGCTAGTGGTTTATTAGGGGTCGACGAGCAGTACTTC.

The J gene is TRBJ1-1, the V gene TRBV10-3; D gene uncertain. The CDR3 runs to 14 residues. Germline lookup yields CDR1 ENHRY and CDR2 SYGVKD. Deletions cut 3 bases from V and 1 base from J, with 9 bases between. This chain's CDR3 is CAISEFLRNTEAFF. The CDR3, as DNA: TGTGCCATCAGTGAATTTCTTAGGAACACTGAAGCTTTCTTT.

The rearrangement joins TRBV6-6 to TRBJ2-5; D gene unclear. The CDR3 sequence is 12 residues long. V dropped 6 bases and J dropped 5 bases, with 10 bases sitting between them. Per germline, CDR1 MNHNY and CDR2 SVGAGI (reference sequence). The CDR3 coding sequence is TGTGCCAGCAGCGGCCTCGGGGAGACCCAGTACTTC. Protein product: CASSGLGETQYF.

CDR3 amino acids: CASSLRTGKVPRNGYTF. For the CDR3, the DNA is TGTGCCAGCAGCTTACGGACAGGGAAGGTCCCCCGGAATGGCTACACCTTC. The rearrangement links TRBV7-8 to TRBJ1-2; 8 bases map to TRBD1. CDR1 is SGHVS, CDR2 FQNEAQ, per germline. V gave up 2 bases and J gave up 6 bases; unmatched junction bases: 14. This CDR3 spans 17 amino acids. The variable domain in full, completed from reference TRBV7-8 and TRBJ1-2, reads GAGVSQSPRYKVAKRGQDVALRCDPISGHVSLFWYQQALGQGPEFLTYFQNEAQLDKSGLPSDRFFAERPEGSVSTLKIQRTQQEDSAVYLCASSLRTGKVPRNGYTFGSGTRLTVV.

This clone was counted only a few times. V usage is TRBV14 and J usage is TRBJ2-1; TRBD1 agrees at 8 bases. The germline V gene has CDR1 SGHDN and CDR2 FVKESK. This CDR3 region has 14 residues. The junction had 5 bases not matched to a gene; V was cut back by 3 bases and J by 7 bases. CDR3 loop: CASSHLDRVNEQFF. CDR3 coding DNA: TGTGCCAGCAGCCATTTGGACAGGGTAAATGAGCAGTTCTTC.

The CDR3 spells CASRDSGTNQPQHF. As DNA, the CDR3 is TGTGCCAGCCGGGACTCCGGTACCAATCAGCCCCAGCATTTT. The chain combines TRBV19 with TRBJ1-5; D might be TRBD1 (5 bases). The CDR3 is 14 amino acids. The germline gives CDR1 LNHDA, CDR2 SQIVND (reference sequence). V was trimmed by 9 bases and J by 3 bases, leaving 15 bases between them.

This clone was recorded only once. This chain connects TRBV15 to TRBJ2-2; 9 nucleotides match TRBD1. The CDR3 is 16 amino acids. Germline trimming cut 1 base from V and 2 bases from J; bases unmatched to any gene: 2. Looked up from germline, CDR1 is LNHNV and CDR2 is YYDKDF (reference sequence). The CDR3 sequence: CATSRAGQGNTGELFF. CDR3 DNA sequence: TGTGCCACCAGCAGAGCGGGACAGGGTAACACCGGGGAGCTGTTTTTT.

V usage is TRBV10-3 and J usage is TRBJ2-3; D gene unclear. Germline CDR1 ENHRY, CDR2 SYGVKD. The CDR3 has 14 residues. Trimming took off 2 bases at V and 0 bases at J, with 6 bases between the two ends. CDR3 coding DNA: TGTGCCATCAGTGAGGTACAGAGCACAGATACGCAGTATTTT. This sequence encodes CAISEVQSTDTQYF.

The J gene is TRBJ1-1, the V gene TRBV5-1; maybe TRBD1 (6 bases). CDR3 length: 15 residues. Germline V gene lookup returns CDR1 SGHRS and CDR2 YFSETQ. Trimming took 3 bases from V and 1 from J, leaving 13 bases between them. DNA for the CDR3: TGCGCCAGCAGCTCGCGTAACAGGGAGAACACTGAAGCTTTCTTT. Translated, it gives CASSSRNRENTEAFF.

In its sample, this clone was seen once. The chain joins TRBV10-2 to TRBJ1-1; D possibly corresponds to TRBD1 (5 bases). In germline, CDR1 is WSHSY, CDR2 SAAADI. The CDR3 is made up of 13 amino acids. The V end lost 1 base, the J end lost 5 bases, and 8 bases lay between the germline ends. The CDR3 DNA follows: TGCGCCAGCAGTGAGTGGGGGGAAACTGAAGCTTTCTTT. This encodes CASSEWGETEAFF.

J is TRBJ2-3 and V is TRBV7-2; D might be TRBD1 (6 bases). CDR1 and CDR2 (germline): SGHTA, FQGNSA. V was pared by 2 bases and J by 2 bases, with 8 bases between. The CDR3 contains 14 residues. CDR3 bases: TGTGCCAGCAGCTTAACAGGGCCCACAGATACGCAGTATTTT. As protein: CASSLTGPTDTQYF.

For this clone: Distinct nucleotide sequences in the sample also encode this CDR3. The chain couples TRBV5-4 to TRBJ1-3; D may be TRBD1 (6 bases). Germline V lookup: CDR1 SGHNT, CDR2 YYREEE (reference sequence). The CDR3 length is 15 residues. Trimming stripped 3 bases from V and 0 bases from J, with 10 bases between. DNA for the CDR3: TGTGCCAGCAGCTCCACAGGGTTCTCTGGAAACACCATATATTTT. Residues: CASSSTGFSGNTIYF.

The chain has TRBV30 and TRBJ1-1; TRBD1 aligns across 7 bases. The CDR3 has 13 amino acids. In germline, CDR1 is GTSNPN, CDR2 SVGIG (reference sequence). V trimming: 8 bases; J trimming: 8 bases; junction bases outside the gene matches: 14. CDR3 bases: TGTGCCGTAACCTTGTGGGGGGACAGCGAAGCTTTCTTT. It specifies CAVTLWGDSEAFF.

V and J are TRBV7-2 and TRBJ2-4; no clear D gene. The V end was cut by 1 base, the J end by 13 bases, with 5 bases between. The CDR3 loop spans 10 amino acids. Germline V lookup: CDR1 SGHTA, CDR2 FQGNSA. The CDR3 loop is CASSLGRQYF. The CDR3 DNA is TGTGCCAGCAGCTTAGGCCGGCAGTACTTC. Filled out from reference TRBV7-2 and TRBJ2-4, the complete variable domain reads GAGVSQSPSNKVTEKGKDVELRCDPISGHTALYWYRQSLGQGLEFLIYFQGNSAPDKSGLPSDRFSAERTGGSVSTLTIQRTQQEDSAVYLCASSLGRQYFGAGTRLSVL.

A remark on this clone: At the DNA level, this CDR3 is encoded by other sequences in the same sample as well. This chain links TRBV9 with TRBJ2-7; TRBD2 agrees at 7 bases. Trimming took 0 bases from V and 0 from J; bases not matched to a gene: 3. CDR1 and CDR2 from the germline V gene are SGDLS and YYNGEE. The CDR3 is made up of 15 amino acids. The CDR3 spells CASSVAGGSSYEQYF. The CDR3 DNA reads TGTGCCAGCAGCGTAGCCGGCGGGAGCTCCTACGAGCAGTACTTC.

This rearrangement joins TRBV19 to TRBJ1-1; no reliable D call. The germline gives CDR1 LNHDA, CDR2 SQIVND (reference sequence). V lost 3 bases, J lost 3 bases, and 8 bases lay in between. CDR3 size: 13 residues. CDR3 coding DNA: TGTGCCAGTAGTATTAGGGAGGACACTGAAGCTTTCTTT. It codes for CASSIREDTEAFF.

This clone was seen more than once but under ten times. The chain recombines TRBV19 with TRBJ2-5; no clear D. The CDR3 spans 14 residues. V was pared by 1 base and J by 0 bases, with 6 bases between. Germline CDR1 is LNHDA and CDR2 is SQIVND (reference sequence). The CDR3 DNA follows: TGTGCCAGTAGTATAGGGCGGTACCAAGAGACCCAGTACTTC. As protein: CASSIGRYQETQYF. The variable domain in full, with the rest retrieved from reference TRBV19 and TRBJ2-5, is DGGITQSPKYLFRKEGQNVTLSCEQNLNHDAMYWYRQDPGQGLRLIYYSQIVNDFQKGDIAEGYSVSREKKESFPLTVTSAQKNPTAFYLCASSIGRYQETQYFGPGTRLLVL.

CDR3 DNA sequence: TGTGCCTGGAGTGACGGGACAGGGCCACATCAAAAACTGTTTTTT. It is translated as CAWSDGTGPHQKLFF. The chain couples TRBV30 to TRBJ1-4; 9 positions agree with TRBD1. The ends lost 1 base at V and 9 bases at J; junction bases unmatched: 9. Germline V gene lookup returns CDR1 GTSNPN and CDR2 SVGIG (reference sequence). This CDR3 contains 15 residues.

The rearrangement links TRBV6-1 to TRBJ1-5; 8 nucleotides agree with TRBD1. With 7 bases clipped from V and 7 bases from J, the junction kept 9 bases outside the gene matches. This CDR3 has 14 amino acids. The V gene's germline CDR1 is MNHNS and CDR2 SASEGT. CDR3 sequence reads: CASIYQGAKQPQHF. CDR3 coding DNA: TGTGCCAGCATTTACCAGGGGGCGAAACAGCCCCAGCATTTT.

The chain employs TRBV6-5 and TRBJ2-2, with D unclear. V lost 4 bases to trimming and J lost 6 bases, with 9 bases between them. Germline V gives CDR1 MNHEY, CDR2 SVGAGI. The CDR3 consists of 13 residues. The CDR3 here is CASSLTLPGELFF. CDR3 in DNA: TGTGCCAGCAGTTTGACTCTTCCCGGGGAGCTGTTTTTT.

The genes are TRBV5-6 and TRBJ2-1; 8 bases agree with TRBD1. Per the germline V gene, CDR1 is SGHDT and CDR2 is YYEEEE. The CDR3 runs to 14 residues. After removal of 2 bases from V and 5 bases from J, the junction contained 3 bases not matched to a gene. DNA for the CDR3: TGTGCCAGCAGCTTCCCGACAGGGGACAATGAGCAGTTCTTC. The encoded protein is CASSFPTGDNEQFF.

This clone was counted only a few times. The chain recombines TRBV5-4 with TRBJ2-6; tentatively, D is TRBD1 (6 bases). The ends were cut back, 1 base at V and 0 bases at J, with 17 bases in the middle. Per germline, CDR1 SGHNT and CDR2 YYREEE (reference sequence). The CDR3 covers 19 residues. The CDR3 loop is CASSLPNRVFSSGANVLTF. The CDR3 region has the DNA TGTGCCAGCAGCTTGCCAAACAGGGTATTTAGCTCTGGGGCCAACGTCCTGACTTTC. Complete variable domain (other parts from reference TRBV5-4 and TRBJ2-6): ETGVTQSPTHLIKTRGQQVTLRCSSQSGHNTVSWYQQALGQGPQFIFQYYREEENGRGNFPPRFSGLQFPNYSSELNVNALELDDSALYLCASSLPNRVFSSGANVLTFGAGSRLTVL.

Worth noting for this clone: A read error may produce the germline difference seen at one junction end. This chain uses TRBV7-9 with TRBJ1-5; D uncertain. This CDR3 is 12 amino acids long. Germline V lookup: CDR1 SEHNR, CDR2 FQNEAQ (reference sequence). The CDR3 reads CSSSLPNRPQHF. The CDR3, as DNA: TGTTCCAGCAGCTTACCTAATAGGCCCCAGCATTTT.

The chain recombines TRBV5-4 with TRBJ2-5; D call uncertain. The CDR3 consists of 13 residues. Per the germline V gene, CDR1 is SGHNT and CDR2 is YYREEE (reference sequence). V was shortened by 0 bases and J by 3 bases, with 6 bases between the two germline ends. The CDR3: CASSLVHKETQYF. The CDR3, as DNA: TGTGCCAGCAGCTTGGTGCACAAAGAGACCCAGTACTTC.

This clone has just a few counts. DNA for the CDR3: TGTGCCACCAGCAGAGATAGGACAGGGGGTTATAATTCACCCCTCCACTTT. It encodes CATSRDRTGGYNSPLHF. The V call is TRBV15, the J call TRBJ1-6; 10 bases map to TRBD1. With 0 bases clipped from V and 4 bases from J, the junction kept 3 bases outside the gene matches. The CDR3 loop spans 17 amino acids. Germline values: CDR1 LNHNV, CDR2 YYDKDF (reference sequence). Combining the CDR3 with reference TRBV15 and TRBJ1-6 gives the whole variable domain DAMVIQNPRYQVTQFGKPVTLSCSQTLNHNVMYWYQQKSSQAPKLLFHYYDKDFNNEADTPDNFQSRRPNTSFCFLDIRSPGLGDTAMYLCATSRDRTGGYNSPLHFGNGTRLTVT.